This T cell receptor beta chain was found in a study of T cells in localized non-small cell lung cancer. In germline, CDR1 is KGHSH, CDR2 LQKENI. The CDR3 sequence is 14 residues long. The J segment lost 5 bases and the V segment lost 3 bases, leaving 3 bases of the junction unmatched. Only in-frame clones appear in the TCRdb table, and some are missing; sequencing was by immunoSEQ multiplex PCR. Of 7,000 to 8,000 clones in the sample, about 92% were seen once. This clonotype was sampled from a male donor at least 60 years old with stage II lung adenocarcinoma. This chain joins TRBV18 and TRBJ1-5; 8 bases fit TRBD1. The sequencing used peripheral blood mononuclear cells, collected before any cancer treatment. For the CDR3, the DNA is TGTGCCAGCTCACCTGAGACAGGGGATCAGCCCCAGCATTTT. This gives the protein CASSPETGDQPQHF.